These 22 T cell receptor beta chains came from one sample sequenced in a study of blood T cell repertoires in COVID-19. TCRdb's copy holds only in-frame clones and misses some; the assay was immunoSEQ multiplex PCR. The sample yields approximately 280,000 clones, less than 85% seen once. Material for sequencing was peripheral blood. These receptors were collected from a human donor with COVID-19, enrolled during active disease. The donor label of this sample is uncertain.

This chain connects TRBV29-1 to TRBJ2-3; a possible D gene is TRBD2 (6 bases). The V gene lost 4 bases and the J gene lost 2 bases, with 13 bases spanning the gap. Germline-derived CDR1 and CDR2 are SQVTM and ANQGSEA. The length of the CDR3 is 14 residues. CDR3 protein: CSVGLSGNTDTQYF. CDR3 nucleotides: TGCAGCGTTGGCCTTAGCGGCAACACAGATACGCAGTATTTT.

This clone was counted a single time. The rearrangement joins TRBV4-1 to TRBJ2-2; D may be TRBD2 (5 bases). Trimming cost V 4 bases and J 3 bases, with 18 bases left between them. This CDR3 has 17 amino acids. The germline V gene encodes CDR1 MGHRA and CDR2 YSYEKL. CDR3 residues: CASSLWTRIGDTGELFF. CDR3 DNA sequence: TGCGCCAGCAGCCTATGGACGCGGATCGGGGACACCGGGGAGCTGTTTTTT.

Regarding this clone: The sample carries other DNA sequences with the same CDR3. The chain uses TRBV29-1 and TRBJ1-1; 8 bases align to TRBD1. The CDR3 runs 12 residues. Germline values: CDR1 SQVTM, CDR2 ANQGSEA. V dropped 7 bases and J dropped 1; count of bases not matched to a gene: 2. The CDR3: CSADRGNTEAFF. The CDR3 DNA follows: TGCAGCGCAGACAGGGGGAACACTGAAGCTTTCTTT. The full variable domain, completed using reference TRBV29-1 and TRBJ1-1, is SAVISQKPSRDICQRGTSLTIQCQVDSQVTMMFWYRQQPGQSLTLIATANQGSEATYESGFVIDKFPISRPNLTFSTLTVSNMSPEDSSIYLCSADRGNTEAFFGQGTRLTVV.

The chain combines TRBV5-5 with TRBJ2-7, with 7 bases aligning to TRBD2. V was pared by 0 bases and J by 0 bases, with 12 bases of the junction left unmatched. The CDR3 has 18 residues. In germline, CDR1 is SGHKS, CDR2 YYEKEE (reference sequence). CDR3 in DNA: TGTGCCAGCAGCTTGGTGGGGAGGGGTAGCACTAACTCCTACGAGCAGTACTTC. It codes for CASSLVGRGSTNSYEQYF.

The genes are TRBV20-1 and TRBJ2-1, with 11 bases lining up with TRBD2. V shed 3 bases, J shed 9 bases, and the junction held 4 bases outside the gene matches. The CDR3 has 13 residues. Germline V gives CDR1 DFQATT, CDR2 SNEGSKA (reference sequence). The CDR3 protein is CSASSGRAFEQFF. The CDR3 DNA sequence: TGCAGTGCTAGTAGCGGGAGGGCCTTTGAGCAGTTCTTC.

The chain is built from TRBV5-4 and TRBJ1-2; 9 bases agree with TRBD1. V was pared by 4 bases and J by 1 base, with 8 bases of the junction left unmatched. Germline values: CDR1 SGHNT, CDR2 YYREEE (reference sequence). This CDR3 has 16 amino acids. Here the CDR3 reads CASSTPGQGLNYGYTF. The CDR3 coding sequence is TGTGCCAGCAGCACACCGGGACAGGGTCTTAACTATGGCTACACCTTC.

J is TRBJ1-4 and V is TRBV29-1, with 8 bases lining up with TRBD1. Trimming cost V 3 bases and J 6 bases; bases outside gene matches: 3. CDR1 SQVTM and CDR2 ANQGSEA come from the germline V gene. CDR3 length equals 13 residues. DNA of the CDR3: TGCAGCGTTGATGCGACAGGGGATGAAAAACTGTTTTTT. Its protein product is CSVDATGDEKLFF.

CDR3 nucleotide sequence: TGTGCCAGCAGTTACTCAGGAGCCTCTGGAAACACCATATATTTT. Protein product: CASSYSGASGNTIYF. The chain is built from TRBV6-5 and TRBJ1-3; D unclear. This CDR3 spans 15 amino acids. Germline lookup yields CDR1 MNHEY and CDR2 SVGAGI. Trimming took 0 bases from V and 0 from J, leaving 6 bases between them.

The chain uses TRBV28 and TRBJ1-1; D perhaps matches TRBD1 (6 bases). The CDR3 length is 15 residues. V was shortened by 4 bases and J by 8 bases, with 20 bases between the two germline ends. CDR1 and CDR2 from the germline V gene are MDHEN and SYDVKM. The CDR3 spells CASSSPTGRNVEAFF. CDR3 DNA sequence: TGTGCCAGCAGTTCGCCGACAGGCCGCAATGTGGAAGCTTTCTTT.

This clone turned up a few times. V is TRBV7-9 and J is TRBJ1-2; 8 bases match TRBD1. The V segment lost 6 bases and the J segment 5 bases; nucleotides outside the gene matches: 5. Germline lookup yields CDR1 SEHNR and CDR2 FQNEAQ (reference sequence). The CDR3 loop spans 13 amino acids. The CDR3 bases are TGTGCCAGCAGTCAGGACAGGGTATATGGCTACACCTTC. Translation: CASSQDRVYGYTF.

CDR3: CAWSRTGAWESPLHF. CDR3 DNA: TGTGCCTGGAGTCGCACAGGGGCATGGGAATCACCCCTCCACTTT. This sequence joins TRBV30 and TRBJ1-6; 7 bases are a match to TRBD1. The germline CDR1 and CDR2 sequences are GTSNPN and SVGIG (reference sequence). The CDR3 has 15 amino acids. J gave up 10 bases and V 2 bases, and 11 bases lay outside the gene matches.

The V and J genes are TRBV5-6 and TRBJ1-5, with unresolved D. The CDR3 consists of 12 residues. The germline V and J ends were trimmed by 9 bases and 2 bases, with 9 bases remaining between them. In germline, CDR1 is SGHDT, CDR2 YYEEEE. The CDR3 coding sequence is TGTGCCACTCTCAGGCGCAATCAGCCCCAGCATTTT. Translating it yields CATLRRNQPQHF.

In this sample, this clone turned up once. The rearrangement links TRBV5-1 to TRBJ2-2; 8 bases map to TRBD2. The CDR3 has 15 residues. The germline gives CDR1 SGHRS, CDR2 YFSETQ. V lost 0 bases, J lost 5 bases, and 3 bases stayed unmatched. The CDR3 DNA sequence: TGCGCCAGCAGCTTGGTTTCTAGCGGGACCGGGGAGCTGTTTTTT. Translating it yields CASSLVSSGTGELFF.

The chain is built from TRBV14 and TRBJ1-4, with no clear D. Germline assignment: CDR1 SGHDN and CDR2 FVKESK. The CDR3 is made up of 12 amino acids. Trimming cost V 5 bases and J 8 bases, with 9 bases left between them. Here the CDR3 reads CASSSGVEKLFF. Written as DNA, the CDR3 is TGTGCCAGCAGCTCCGGTGTCGAAAAACTGTTTTTT.

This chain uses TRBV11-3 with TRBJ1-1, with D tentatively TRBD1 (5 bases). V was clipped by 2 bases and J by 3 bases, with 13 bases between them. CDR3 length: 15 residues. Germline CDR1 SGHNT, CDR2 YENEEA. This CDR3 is CASSLQQPGDTEAFF. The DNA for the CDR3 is TGTGCCAGCAGCTTACAACAGCCGGGGGACACTGAAGCTTTCTTT.

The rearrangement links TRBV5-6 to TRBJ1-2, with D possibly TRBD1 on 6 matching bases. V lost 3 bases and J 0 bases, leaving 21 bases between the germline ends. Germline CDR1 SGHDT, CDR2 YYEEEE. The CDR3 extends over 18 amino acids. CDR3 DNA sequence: TGTGCCAGCAGCTGGGGGCGGGTACGTGTCCGCGCTAACTATGGCTACACCTTC. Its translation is CASSWGRVRVRANYGYTF.

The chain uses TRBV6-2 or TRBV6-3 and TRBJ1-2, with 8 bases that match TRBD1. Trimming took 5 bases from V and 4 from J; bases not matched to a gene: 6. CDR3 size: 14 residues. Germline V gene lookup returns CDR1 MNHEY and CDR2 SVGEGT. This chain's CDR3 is CASSLDRGFYGYTF. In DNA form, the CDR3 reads TGTGCCAGCAGTCTAGACAGGGGATTCTATGGCTACACCTTC.

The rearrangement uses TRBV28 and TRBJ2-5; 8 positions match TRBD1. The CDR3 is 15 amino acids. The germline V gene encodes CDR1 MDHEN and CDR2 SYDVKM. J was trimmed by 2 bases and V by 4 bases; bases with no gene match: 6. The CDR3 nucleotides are TGTGCCAGCAGTTATCCAGGGACAGGACAAGAGACCCAGTACTTC. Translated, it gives CASSYPGTGQETQYF. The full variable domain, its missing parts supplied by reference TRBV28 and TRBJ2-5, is DVKVTQSSRYLVKRTGEKVFLECVQDMDHENMFWYRQDPGLGLRLIYFSYDVKMKEKGDIPEGYSVSREKKERFSLILESASTNQTSMYLCASSYPGTGQETQYFGPGTRLLVL.

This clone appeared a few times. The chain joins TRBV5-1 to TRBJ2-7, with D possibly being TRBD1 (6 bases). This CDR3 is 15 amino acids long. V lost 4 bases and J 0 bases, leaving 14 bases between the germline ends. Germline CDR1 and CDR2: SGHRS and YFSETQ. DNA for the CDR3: TGCGCCAGCAGCCCGGGACATCTAAACTCCTACGAGCAGTACTTC. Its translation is CASSPGHLNSYEQYF.

Written as DNA, the CDR3 is TGTGCCAGCAGCTCCCCGGGGAGGACTGAAGCTTTCTTT. Amino acids: CASSSPGRTEAFF. The V and J genes are TRBV28 and TRBJ1-1; no reliable D call. The CDR3 spans 13 residues. V was cut by 6 bases and J by 5 bases, with 13 bases left in between. The germline CDR1 and CDR2 sequences are MDHEN and SYDVKM.

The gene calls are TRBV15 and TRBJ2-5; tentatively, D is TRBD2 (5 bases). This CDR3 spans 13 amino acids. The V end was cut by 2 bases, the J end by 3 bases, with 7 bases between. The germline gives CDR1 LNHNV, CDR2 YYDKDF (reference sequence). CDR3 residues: CATSRPGEETQYF. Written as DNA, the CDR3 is TGTGCCACCAGCAGACCCGGGGAAGAGACCCAGTACTTC.

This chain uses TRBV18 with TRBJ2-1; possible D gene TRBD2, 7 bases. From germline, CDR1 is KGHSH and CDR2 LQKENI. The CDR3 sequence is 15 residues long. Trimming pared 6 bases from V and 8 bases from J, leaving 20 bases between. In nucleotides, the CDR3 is TGTGCCAGCTCCCTCGCGGGGGCGCGTGGATATGAGCAGTTCTTC. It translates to CASSLAGARGYEQFF.